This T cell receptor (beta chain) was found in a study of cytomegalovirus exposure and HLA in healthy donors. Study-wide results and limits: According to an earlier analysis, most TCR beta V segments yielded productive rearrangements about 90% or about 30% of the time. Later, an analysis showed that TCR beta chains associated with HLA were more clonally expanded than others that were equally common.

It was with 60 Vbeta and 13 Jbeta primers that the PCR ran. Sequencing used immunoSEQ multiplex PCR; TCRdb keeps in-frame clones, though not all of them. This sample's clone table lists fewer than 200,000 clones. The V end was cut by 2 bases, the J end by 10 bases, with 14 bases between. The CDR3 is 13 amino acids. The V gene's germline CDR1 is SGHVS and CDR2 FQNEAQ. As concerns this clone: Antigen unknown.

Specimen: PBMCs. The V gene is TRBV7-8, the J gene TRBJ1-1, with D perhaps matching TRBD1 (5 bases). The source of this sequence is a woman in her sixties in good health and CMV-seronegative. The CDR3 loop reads CASSLTTSGGAFF. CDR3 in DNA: TGTGCCAGCAGCTTAACCACGAGCGGGGGAGCTTTCTTT.